The clone carrying this T cell receptor beta chain has only a few counts. The germline V gene encodes CDR1 SGHDT and CDR2 YYEEEE. V lost 4 bases and J lost 6; bases outside the gene matches: 5. The CDR3 contains 13 residues. This sample stems from a study of T cell responses to AZD1222 COVID-19 vaccine. Assay: immunoSEQ multiplex PCR; the TCRdb copy retains only in-frame clones and omits some. The data contain 130,000 to 150,000 clones, around nine tenths of them singletons. Here the sequenced sample was peripheral blood, taken on day 0 of AZD1222 vaccination. The V and J genes are TRBV5-6 and TRBJ2-7; TRBD1 aligns across 9 bases. The source is an adult in good health. The CDR3 sequence is CASSPGQGLEQYF. CDR3 nucleotides: TGTGCCAGCAGCCCGGGACAGGGACTCGAGCAGTACTTC.